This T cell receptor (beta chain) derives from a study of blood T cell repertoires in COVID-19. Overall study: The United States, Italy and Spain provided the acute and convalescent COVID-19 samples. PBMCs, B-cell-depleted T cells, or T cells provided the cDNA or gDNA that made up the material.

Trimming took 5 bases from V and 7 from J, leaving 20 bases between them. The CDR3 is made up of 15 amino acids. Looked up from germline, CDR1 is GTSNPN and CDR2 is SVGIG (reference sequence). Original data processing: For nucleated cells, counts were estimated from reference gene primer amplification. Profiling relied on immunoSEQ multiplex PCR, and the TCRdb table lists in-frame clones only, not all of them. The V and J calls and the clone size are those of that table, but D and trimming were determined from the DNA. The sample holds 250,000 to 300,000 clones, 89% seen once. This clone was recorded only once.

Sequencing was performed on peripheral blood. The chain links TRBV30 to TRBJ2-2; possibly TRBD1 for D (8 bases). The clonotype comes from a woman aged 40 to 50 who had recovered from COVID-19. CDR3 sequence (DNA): TGTGCCTGGGGGCAGGGGGCGGGAGAATTCGGGGAGCTGTTTTTT. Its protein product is CAWGQGAGEFGELFF.